Reported below is one T cell receptor beta chain. The data derive from a study of immune cell composition in non-small cell lung cancer. Data came from immunoSEQ multiplex PCR; TCRdb stores just in-frame clones and leaves some out. The data show almost 3,000 clones, with around 85% seen just once and 9.5% to 11% held by the top ten. Germline trimming cut 5 bases from V and 5 bases from J; bases unmatched to any gene: 11. Germline CDR1 reads SGHTA; CDR2 reads FQGNSA. This CDR3 is built from 17 residues. A further study also used this sample, focusing on CD4 T cells in lung cancer.

The chain employs TRBV7-2 and TRBJ1-6; TRBD1 aligns across 8 bases. Material: lung tumor tissue. The receptor was derived from a human donor with non-small cell lung cancer. For the CDR3, the DNA is TGTGCCAGCAGCCCGGAGAGGACAGGGTCGAATAATTCACCCCTCCACTTT. Its translation is CASSPERTGSNNSPLHF. Supplemented by reference TRBV7-2 and TRBJ1-6, the full variable domain reads GAGVSQSPSNKVTEKGKDVELRCDPISGHTALYWYRQSLGQGLEFLIYFQGNSAPDKSGLPSDRFSAERTGGSVSTLTIQRTQQEDSAVYLCASSPERTGSNNSPLHFGNGTRLTVT.